One sample yielded the 18 T cell receptor beta chains listed below, sequenced in a study of T cells expressing NK-cell markers. After re-calling the 5' RACE reads, TCRdb lists one entry per CDR3 protein, DNA absent. This sample's table reports around 470,000 distinct CDR3 sequences. Sequenced material: blood T cells: a sorted CD56 or NKG2C T cell subset, CD4+ or CD8+ T cells, or bulk PBMC T cells (not recorded which). The source of these receptors is a woman aged 45-60 years in good health.

The chain uses TRBV9 and TRBJ2-2; TCRdb proposes TRBD1, but this gene call is untestable without DNA. The CDR3 loop spans 16 amino acids. Germline V CDR1 and CDR2: SGDLS, YYNGEE. The CDR3 loop reads CASSVGPLQLTGELFF.

The chain couples TRBV7-8 to TRBJ2-5; with no DNA, the TCRdb D assignment of TRBD1 cannot be verified. Germline V gene lookup returns CDR1 SGHVS and CDR2 FQNEAQ. The CDR3 has 17 amino acids. Here the CDR3 reads CASSKTGGPTGGETQYF.

This chain joins TRBV20-1 and TRBJ1-4; TCRdb selects TRBD1, and the lack of DNA leaves this call unchecked. Germline V gene sequence: CDR1 DFQATT, CDR2 SNEGSKA (reference sequence). CDR3 length: 14 residues. CDR3 sequence: CSARRGQTNEKLFF.

The rearrangement uses TRBV27 and TRBJ2-1; no DNA is available, so the TRBD2 call from TCRdb remains unchecked. Germline V gene sequence: CDR1 MNHEY, CDR2 SMNVEV (reference sequence). This CDR3 is built from 13 residues. CDR3 region: CASSGGLAGGQFF.

The chain employs TRBV27 and TRBJ1-1. Germline-derived CDR1 and CDR2 are MNHEY and SMNVEV (reference sequence). This CDR3 spans 15 amino acids. CDR3 amino acids: CASSSLGDVNTEAFF.

V gene TRBV7-9 combines with J gene TRBJ1-1. This CDR3 contains 14 residues. Looked up from germline, CDR1 is SEHNR and CDR2 is FQNEAQ (reference sequence). CDR3 sequence reads: CASSQSIRNTEAFF.

The rearrangement joins TRBV3-1 to TRBJ2-2; TCRdb lists TRBD2, though no DNA is available to test this call. There are 15 residues in the CDR3. In germline, CDR1 is LGHDT, CDR2 YNNKEL (reference sequence). CDR3: CASSQAGLAAGELFF.

J is TRBJ2-1 and V is TRBV4-1; TCRdb's D gene call, TRBD2, goes unchecked for lack of DNA. Germline V CDR1 and CDR2: MGHRA, YSYEKL. This CDR3 has 16 amino acids. The CDR3 sequence: CASSPSLAGFNNEQFF.

This sequence joins TRBV6-1 and TRBJ2-1; the TCRdb D gene call, TRBD1, has no DNA to confirm it. CDR3 length: 14 residues. In germline, CDR1 is MNHNS, CDR2 SASEGT. The CDR3 protein is CASSNLRGSGEQFF.

The chain carries TRBV30 and TRBJ2-7; the TCRdb call, TRBD2, lacks DNA for checking. The germline CDR1 and CDR2 sequences are GTSNPN and SVGIG (reference sequence). The CDR3 has 14 residues. The CDR3 sequence is CAWSEGPVVDEQYF. Based on the CDR3 plus reference TRBV30 and TRBJ2-7, the full variable domain is SQTIHQWPATLVQPVGSPLSLECTVEGTSNPNLYWYRQAAGRGLQLLFYSVGIGQISSEVPQNLSASRPQDRQFILSSKKLLLSDSGFYLCAWSEGPVVDEQYFGPGTRLTVT.

The chain employs TRBV10-1 and TRBJ2-1; the D gene TCRdb calls, TRBD1, cannot be checked with no DNA. The germline gives CDR1 WNHNN, CDR2 SYGVQD (reference sequence). The CDR3 has 17 residues. The CDR3 loop reads CASSSGEIAVPYNEQFF.

This chain joins TRBV6-6 and TRBJ2-2; no DNA is available, so the TRBD2 call from TCRdb remains unchecked. The germline CDR1 and CDR2 sequences are MNHNY and SVGAGI (reference sequence). The CDR3 length is 16 residues. The CDR3 sequence is CASSYPASGRSGELFF.

The chain employs TRBV7-6 and TRBJ1-1; no DNA is available, so the TRBD1 call from TCRdb remains unchecked. Germline values: CDR1 SGHVS, CDR2 FNYEAQ. There are 14 residues in the CDR3. CDR3 sequence reads: CASNRDGENTEAFF.

J is TRBJ2-1 and V is TRBV4-1; the D gene TCRdb calls, TRBD2, cannot be checked with no DNA. CDR3 length equals 18 residues. CDR1 is MGHRA, CDR2 YSYEKL, per germline. Here the CDR3 reads CASSRGVATSGPRNEQFF.

This chain joins TRBV6-5 and TRBJ1-1; there is no DNA to check the TCRdb D call of TRBD1. Germline CDR1 reads MNHEY; CDR2 reads SVGAGI. The CDR3 contains 16 residues. CDR3 sequence reads: CASSLDRALTNTEAFF.

The gene calls are TRBV29-1 and TRBJ1-2. Germline-derived CDR1 and CDR2 are SQVTM and ANQGSEA. This CDR3 is built from 14 residues. This chain's CDR3 is CSVGHRTANYGYTF.

The genes are TRBV5-1 and TRBJ2-1; TCRdb picks TRBD2, but there is no DNA to check that call. Germline CDR1 reads SGHRS; CDR2 reads YFSETQ. The CDR3 extends over 15 amino acids. The CDR3 here is CASKNRTGRGGEQFF.

The rearrangement joins TRBV4-1 to TRBJ2-5; TCRdb reports TRBD1, a call that lacks DNA to check it against. Germline values: CDR1 MGHRA, CDR2 YSYEKL. The CDR3 has 14 amino acids. CDR3 region: CASSYPGKRETQYF.